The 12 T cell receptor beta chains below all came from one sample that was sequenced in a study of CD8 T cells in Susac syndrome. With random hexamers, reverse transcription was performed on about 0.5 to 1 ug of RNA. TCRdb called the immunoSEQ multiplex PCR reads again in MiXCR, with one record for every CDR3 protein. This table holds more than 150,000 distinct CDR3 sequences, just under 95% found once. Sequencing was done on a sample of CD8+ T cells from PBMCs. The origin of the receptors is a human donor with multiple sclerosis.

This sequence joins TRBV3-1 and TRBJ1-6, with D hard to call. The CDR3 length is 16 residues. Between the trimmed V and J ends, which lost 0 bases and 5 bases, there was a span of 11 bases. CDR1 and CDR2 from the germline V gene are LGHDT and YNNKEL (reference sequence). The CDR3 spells CASSQEWVADNSPLHF. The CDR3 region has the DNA TGTGCCAGCAGCCAAGAGTGGGTTGCCGATAATTCACCCCTCCACTTT.

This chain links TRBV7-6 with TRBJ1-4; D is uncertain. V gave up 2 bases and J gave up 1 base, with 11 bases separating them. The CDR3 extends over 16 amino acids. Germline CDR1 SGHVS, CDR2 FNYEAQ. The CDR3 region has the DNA TGTGCCAGCAGCTTACGGATCCAAGGAACTAATGAAAAACTGTTTTTT. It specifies CASSLRIQGTNEKLFF.

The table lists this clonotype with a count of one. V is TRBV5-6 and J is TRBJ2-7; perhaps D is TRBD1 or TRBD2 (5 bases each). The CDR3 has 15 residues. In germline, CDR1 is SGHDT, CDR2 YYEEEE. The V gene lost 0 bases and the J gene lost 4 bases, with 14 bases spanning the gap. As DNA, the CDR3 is TGTGCCAGCAGCTTGGGGGGACCCGGACCTTACGAGCAGTACTTC. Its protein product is CASSLGGPGPYEQYF.

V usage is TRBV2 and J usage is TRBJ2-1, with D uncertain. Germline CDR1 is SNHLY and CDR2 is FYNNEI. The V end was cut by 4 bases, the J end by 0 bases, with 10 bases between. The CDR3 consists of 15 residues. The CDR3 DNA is TGTGCCAGCAGTGCCCAGGTGAGCTCCTACAATGAGCAGTTCTTC. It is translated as CASSAQVSSYNEQFF.

CDR3 sequence (DNA): TGTGCCACCAGCAGAGAGAACACTGAAGCTTTCTTT. Its translation: CATSRENTEAFF. This chain joins TRBV15 and TRBJ1-1; D ambiguous. Trimming shortened V by 0 bases and J by 1 base, and 0 bases separated the two germline ends. This CDR3 spans 12 amino acids. In germline, CDR1 is LNHNV, CDR2 YYDKDF (reference sequence).

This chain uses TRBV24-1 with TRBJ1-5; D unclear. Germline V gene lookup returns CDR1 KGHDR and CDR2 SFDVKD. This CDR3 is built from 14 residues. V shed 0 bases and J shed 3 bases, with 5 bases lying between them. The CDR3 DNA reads TGTGCCACCAGTGATTTGGCCGTCAATCAGCCCCAGCATTTT. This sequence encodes CATSDLAVNQPQHF.

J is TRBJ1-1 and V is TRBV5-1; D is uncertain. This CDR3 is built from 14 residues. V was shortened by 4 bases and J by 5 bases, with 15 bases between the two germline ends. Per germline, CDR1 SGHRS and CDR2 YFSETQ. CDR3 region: CASSPRAGGTEAFF. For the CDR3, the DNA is TGCGCCAGCAGCCCCCGAGCAGGAGGGACTGAAGCTTTCTTT. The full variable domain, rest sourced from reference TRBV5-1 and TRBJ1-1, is KAGVTQTPRYLIKTRGQQVTLSCSPISGHRSVSWYQQTPGQGLQFLFEYFSETQRNKGNFPGRFSGRQFSNSRSEMNVSTLELGDSALYLCASSPRAGGTEAFFGQGTRLTVV.

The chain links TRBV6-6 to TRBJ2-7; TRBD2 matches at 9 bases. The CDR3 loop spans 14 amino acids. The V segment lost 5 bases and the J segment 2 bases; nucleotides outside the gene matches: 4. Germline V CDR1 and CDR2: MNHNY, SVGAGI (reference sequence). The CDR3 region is CASSQRGDPYEQYF. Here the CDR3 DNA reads TGTGCCAGCAGTCAGCGGGGGGACCCCTACGAGCAGTACTTC.

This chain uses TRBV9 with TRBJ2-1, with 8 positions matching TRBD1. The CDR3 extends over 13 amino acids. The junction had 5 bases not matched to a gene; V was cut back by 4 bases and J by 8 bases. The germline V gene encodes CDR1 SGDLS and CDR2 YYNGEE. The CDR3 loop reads CASSTSGGYEQFF. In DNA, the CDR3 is TGTGCCAGCAGCACCTCAGGGGGCTATGAGCAGTTCTTC.

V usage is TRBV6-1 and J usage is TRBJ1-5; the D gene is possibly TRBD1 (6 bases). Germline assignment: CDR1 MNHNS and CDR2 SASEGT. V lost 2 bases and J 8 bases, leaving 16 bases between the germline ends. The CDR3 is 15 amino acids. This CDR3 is CASSEWSQGRKPQHF. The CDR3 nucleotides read TGTGCCAGCAGTGAATGGTCCCAGGGGAGAAAGCCCCAGCATTTT.

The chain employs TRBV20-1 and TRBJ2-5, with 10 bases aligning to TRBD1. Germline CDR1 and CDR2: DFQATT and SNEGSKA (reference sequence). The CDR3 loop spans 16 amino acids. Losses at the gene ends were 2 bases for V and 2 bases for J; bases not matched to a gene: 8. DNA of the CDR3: TGCAGTGCTAGACCCCGACAGGGGGCTGGGCAAGAGACCCAGTACTTC. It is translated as CSARPRQGAGQETQYF.

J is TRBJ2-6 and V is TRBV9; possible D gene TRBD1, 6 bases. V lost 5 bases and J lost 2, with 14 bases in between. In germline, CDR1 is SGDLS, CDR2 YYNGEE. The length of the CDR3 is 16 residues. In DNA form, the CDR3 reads TGTGCCAGCAGGGGGGCAGGGAGCCCTGGGGCCAACGTCCTGACTTTC. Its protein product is CASRGAGSPGANVLTF.